Detailed here is one T cell receptor beta chain. Its cognate antigen is unknown. The record originates from a study of cytomegalovirus exposure and HLA in healthy donors. Study outcomes and limitations: Subsequent analysis showed first-cohort TCR clusters tending to co-occur in roughly 130 validation repertoires.

These donors were members of the roughly 110-subject validation cohort, a group separate from the approximately 680-subject first cohort. Germline assignment: CDR1 MRHNA and CDR2 SNTAGT. The J segment lost 6 bases and the V segment lost 0 bases, leaving 13 bases of the junction unmatched. This CDR3 has 17 residues. Repertoires were generated with immunoSEQ multiplex PCR, while TCRdb's copy carries only in-frame clones and drops some. The profile shows some 190,000 clones, about nine tenths of them singletons. The V and J genes are TRBV6-4 and TRBJ1-2, with TRBD1 matching 7 bases. This TCR derives from a man aged 25-45 years in good health and CMV-seropositive. Material: PBMCs. The CDR3 is CASSDSTVRQGRNGYTF. The CDR3 DNA sequence: TGTGCCAGCAGTGACTCAACAGTTAGACAGGGACGGAATGGCTACACCTTC.